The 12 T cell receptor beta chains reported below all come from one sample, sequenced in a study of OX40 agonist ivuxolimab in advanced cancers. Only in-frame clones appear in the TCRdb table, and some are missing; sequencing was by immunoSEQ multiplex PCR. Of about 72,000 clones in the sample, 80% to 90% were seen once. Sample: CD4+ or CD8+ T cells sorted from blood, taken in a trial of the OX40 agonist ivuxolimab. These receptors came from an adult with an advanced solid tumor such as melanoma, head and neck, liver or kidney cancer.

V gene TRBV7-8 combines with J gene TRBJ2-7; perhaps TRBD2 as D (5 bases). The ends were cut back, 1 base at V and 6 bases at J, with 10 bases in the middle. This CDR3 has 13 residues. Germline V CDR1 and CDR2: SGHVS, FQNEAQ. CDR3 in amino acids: CASSLVEDSEQYF. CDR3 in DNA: TGTGCCAGCAGCTTAGTGGAGGACTCCGAGCAGTACTTC.

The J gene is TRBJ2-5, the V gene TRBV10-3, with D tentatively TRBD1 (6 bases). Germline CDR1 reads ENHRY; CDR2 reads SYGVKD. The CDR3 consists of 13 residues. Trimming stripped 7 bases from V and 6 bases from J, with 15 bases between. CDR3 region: CAITEGVGKTQYF. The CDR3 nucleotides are TGTGCCATCACCGAGGGGGTCGGGAAGACCCAGTACTTC.

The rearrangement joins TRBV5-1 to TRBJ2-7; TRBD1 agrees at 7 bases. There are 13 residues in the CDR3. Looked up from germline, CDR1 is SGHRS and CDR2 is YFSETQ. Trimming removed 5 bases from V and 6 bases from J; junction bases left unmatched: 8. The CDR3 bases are TGCGCCAGCAGGCCGGGGACAGATTTCGAGCAGTACTTC. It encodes CASRPGTDFEQYF. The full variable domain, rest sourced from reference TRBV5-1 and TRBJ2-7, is KAGVTQTPRYLIKTRGQQVTLSCSPISGHRSVSWYQQTPGQGLQFLFEYFSETQRNKGNFPGRFSGRQFSNSRSEMNVSTLELGDSALYLCASRPGTDFEQYFGPGTRLTVT.

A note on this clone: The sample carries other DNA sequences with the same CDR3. In DNA, the CDR3 is TGTGCCAGCAGCGTGGCCCCGGGACAGGGTGCCTACGAGCAGTACTTC. Translating it yields CASSVAPGQGAYEQYF. The chain couples TRBV9 to TRBJ2-7; 9 nucleotides match TRBD1. This CDR3 spans 16 amino acids. V shed 2 bases and J 2 bases; nucleotides not matched to a gene: 8. Germline V lookup: CDR1 SGDLS, CDR2 YYNGEE.

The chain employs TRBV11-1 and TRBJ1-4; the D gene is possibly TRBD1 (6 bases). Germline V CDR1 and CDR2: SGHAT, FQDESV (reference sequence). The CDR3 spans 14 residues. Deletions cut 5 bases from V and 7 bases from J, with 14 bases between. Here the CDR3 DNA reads TGTGCCAGCAGCCCCGGGGGGGGCTTTGAAAAACTGTTTTTT. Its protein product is CASSPGGGFEKLFF.

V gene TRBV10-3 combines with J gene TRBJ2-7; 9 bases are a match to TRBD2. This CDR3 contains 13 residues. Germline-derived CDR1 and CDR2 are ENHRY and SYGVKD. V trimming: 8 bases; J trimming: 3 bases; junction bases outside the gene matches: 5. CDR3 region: CAIGLAGFYEQYF. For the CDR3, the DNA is TGTGCCATCGGCCTAGCGGGGTTCTACGAGCAGTACTTC.

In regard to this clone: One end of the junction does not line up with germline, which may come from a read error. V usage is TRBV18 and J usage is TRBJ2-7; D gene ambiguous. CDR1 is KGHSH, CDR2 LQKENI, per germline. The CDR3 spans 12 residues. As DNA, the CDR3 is TGTGCCAGCTCACCAGGGGTGGGCCAGGCAGACTTC. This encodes CASSPGVGQADF.

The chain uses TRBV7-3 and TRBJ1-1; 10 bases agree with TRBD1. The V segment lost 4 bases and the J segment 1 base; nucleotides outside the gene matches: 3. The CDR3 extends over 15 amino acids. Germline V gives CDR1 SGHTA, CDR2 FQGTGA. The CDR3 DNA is TGTGCCAGCAGCTCCGGACAGGGGGGGAACACTGAAGCTTTCTTT. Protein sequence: CASSSGQGGNTEAFF.

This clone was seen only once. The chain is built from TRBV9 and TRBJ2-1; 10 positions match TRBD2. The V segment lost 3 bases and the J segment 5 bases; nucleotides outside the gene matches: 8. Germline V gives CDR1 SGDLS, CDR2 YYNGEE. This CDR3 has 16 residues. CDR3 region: CASSALGTSVNNEQFF. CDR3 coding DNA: TGTGCCAGCAGCGCCCTCGGGACTAGCGTAAACAATGAGCAGTTCTTC.

The CDR3 DNA sequence: TGCGCCAGCAGCTTAGAGGGGACAGGTCAAGAGACCCAGTACTTC. This gives the protein CASSLEGTGQETQYF. V and J are TRBV5-1 and TRBJ2-5; TRBD1 matches at 8 bases. The V and J ends lost 2 bases and 2 bases, in that order; junction bases with no gene match: 5. CDR1 is SGHRS and CDR2 is YFSETQ in the germline V gene. This CDR3 is 15 amino acids long.

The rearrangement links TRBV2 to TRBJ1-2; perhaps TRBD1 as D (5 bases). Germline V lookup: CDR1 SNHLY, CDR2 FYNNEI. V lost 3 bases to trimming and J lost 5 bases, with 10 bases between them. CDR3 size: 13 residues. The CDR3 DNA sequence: TGTGCCAGCAGTGATGGGGGAACATATGGCTACACCTTC. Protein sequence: CASSDGGTYGYTF.

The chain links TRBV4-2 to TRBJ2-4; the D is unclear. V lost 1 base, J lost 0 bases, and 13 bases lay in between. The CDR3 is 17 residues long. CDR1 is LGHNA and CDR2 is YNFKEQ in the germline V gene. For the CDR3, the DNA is TGTGCCAGCAGCCAAGGGTGGCCAGAACTAGCCAAAAACATTCAGTACTTC. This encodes CASSQGWPELAKNIQYF.